Shown below are 7 T cell receptor beta chains from a single sample sequenced in a study of blood T cell repertoires in COVID-19. Sequenced by immunoSEQ multiplex PCR; TCRdb stores in-frame clones only, minus some. The sample yields tens of thousands of clones, roughly 90% seen once. The sample consisted of peripheral blood. Receptor source: a man at least 80 years old in a cohort sampled during active COVID-19.

This clone was picked up one time. The J gene is TRBJ1-3, the V gene TRBV5-1, with 7 bases identical to TRBD1. V gave up 0 bases and J gave up 4 bases; unmatched junction bases: 4. Germline loops: CDR1 SGHRS, CDR2 YFSETQ. This CDR3 has 15 residues. This CDR3 reads CASSLDGTDGNTIYF. The CDR3 DNA reads TGCGCCAGCAGCTTGGACGGGACAGACGGAAACACCATATATTTT.

This sequence joins TRBV9 and TRBJ1-1, with D maybe TRBD1 (6 bases). The CDR3 is made up of 14 amino acids. Deletions cut 4 bases from V and 5 bases from J, with 15 bases between. Germline CDR1 SGDLS, CDR2 YYNGEE. The chain's CDR3 is CASSPERQATEAFF. The CDR3 region has the DNA TGTGCCAGCAGCCCGGAACGACAGGCTACTGAAGCTTTCTTT.

The V gene is TRBV18, the J gene TRBJ1-2, with a weak D call TRBD1 (6 bases). With 0 bases removed from V and 7 bases from J, the gap between germline ends came to 15 bases. The CDR3 has 15 residues. Germline values: CDR1 KGHSH, CDR2 LQKENI. The CDR3 coding sequence is TGTGCCAGCTCACCACCGCCGGACAGACAGTTTGGCTACACCTTC. Translated: CASSPPPDRQFGYTF.

Only one count was recorded for this clone. This rearrangement joins TRBV5-6 to TRBJ2-5; D perhaps matches TRBD1 (6 bases). V was pared by 0 bases and J by 5 bases, with 17 bases between. The germline V gene has CDR1 SGHDT and CDR2 YYEEEE. The CDR3 loop spans 16 amino acids. Here the CDR3 reads CASSLGSRGWGETQYF. DNA for the CDR3: TGTGCCAGCAGCTTGGGATCCAGGGGCTGGGGGGAGACCCAGTACTTC.

There are a few counts of this clone. V usage is TRBV25-1 and J usage is TRBJ2-7; 7 bases are a match to TRBD1. Unmatched junction bases numbered 4, after V lost 6 bases and J lost 2 bases. CDR3 length: 13 residues. Per germline, CDR1 MGHDK and CDR2 SYGVNS. The CDR3 is CASSLGGTYEQYF. The CDR3 bases are TGTGCCAGCAGCCTAGGGGGCACCTACGAGCAGTACTTC.

This chain joins TRBV19 and TRBJ1-1; D gene unclear. The V end lost 5 bases, the J end lost 0 bases, and 7 bases lay between the germline ends. Germline assignment: CDR1 LNHDA and CDR2 SQIVND (reference sequence). The CDR3 loop spans 13 amino acids. The CDR3 protein is CASSGILNTEAFF. In DNA form, the CDR3 reads TGTGCCAGTAGTGGCATCCTGAACACTGAAGCTTTCTTT.

The V call is TRBV30, the J call TRBJ1-5; D is possibly TRBD1 (5 bases). This CDR3 is built from 13 residues. Trimming left V 2 bases short and J 4 bases short, with 9 bases between. Germline CDR1 reads GTSNPN; CDR2 reads SVGIG (reference sequence). This CDR3 is CAWSTRQNQPQHF. The CDR3 nucleotides are TGTGCCTGGAGTACCCGACAGAATCAGCCCCAGCATTTT.